The 7 T cell receptor beta chains listed next were all sequenced from one sample in a study of T cell responses to AZD1222 COVID-19 vaccine. Sequencing used immunoSEQ multiplex PCR; TCRdb keeps in-frame clones, though not all of them. The sample yields about 120,000 clones, about nine tenths seen once. This specimen consisted of peripheral blood, obtained on day 0 of AZD1222 vaccination. The receptors here all came from an adult in good health.

The genes are TRBV7-2 and TRBJ1-1; possible D gene TRBD1, 5 bases. V was pared by 1 base and J by 6 bases, with 12 bases between. Germline V CDR1 and CDR2: SGHTA, FQGNSA. This CDR3 comprises 14 residues. Here the CDR3 reads CASSLVGASPEAFF. The CDR3 nucleotides read TGTGCCAGCAGCTTAGTAGGGGCCAGCCCTGAAGCTTTCTTT.

The chain employs TRBV7-9 and TRBJ2-1; the match to TRBD1 covers 7 bases. Germline CDR1 and CDR2: SEHNR and FQNEAQ (reference sequence). The CDR3 is made up of 15 amino acids. V was clipped by 3 bases and J by 6 bases; unmatched bases: 8. The CDR3 DNA reads TGTGCCAGCAGCTTCCAAGGGGGCAGGGGCAATGAGCAGTTCTTC. Translated: CASSFQGGRGNEQFF.

This chain joins TRBV7-2 and TRBJ1-2; D is uncertain. Germline-derived CDR1 and CDR2 are SGHTA and FQGNSA. This CDR3 has 14 amino acids. V was trimmed by 1 base and J by 4 bases, leaving 10 bases between them. CDR3 nucleotide sequence: TGTGCCAGCAGCTTAGATCAACAGTTCTATGGCTACACCTTC. Translated, it gives CASSLDQQFYGYTF.

This chain connects TRBV11-2 to TRBJ1-2; weak D call: TRBD1 (6 bases). This CDR3 comprises 14 residues. Trimming removed 3 bases at V and 6 bases at J, with 14 bases between. Germline CDR1 is SGHAT and CDR2 is FQNNGV. The CDR3 sequence is CASSFTTGLDGYTF. The CDR3 bases are TGTGCCAGCAGCTTTACTACAGGGTTAGATGGCTACACCTTC.

The rearrangement links TRBV6-5 to TRBJ1-1; D call uncertain. CDR1 and CDR2 (germline): MNHEY, SVGAGI. This CDR3 has 13 amino acids. V was clipped by 4 bases and J by 3 bases, with 9 bases between them. The CDR3 DNA follows: TGTGCCAGCAGTTGGAATAGGGACACTGAAGCTTTCTTT. Translated: CASSWNRDTEAFF.

This sequence joins TRBV30 and TRBJ1-2; TRBD1 aligns across 12 bases. V shed 2 bases, J shed 6 bases, and the junction held 22 bases outside the gene matches. This CDR3 spans 20 amino acids. Germline CDR1 reads GTSNPN; CDR2 reads SVGIG (reference sequence). The CDR3 loop is CAWSRDTSGTGGAEWHGYTF. CDR3 bases: TGTGCCTGGAGTCGCGACACCTCCGGGACAGGGGGCGCGGAGTGGCATGGCTACACCTTC.

The gene calls are TRBV7-9 and TRBJ1-4; TRBD1 matches 7 bases. The germline V gene has CDR1 SEHNR and CDR2 FQNEAQ (reference sequence). The CDR3 contains 14 residues. The V gene end was trimmed by 6 bases and the J gene end by 5 bases; junction bases not matched to a gene: 6. CDR3 loop: CASSSGTDNEKLFF. The CDR3 DNA is TGTGCCAGCAGTTCCGGGACAGACAATGAAAAACTGTTTTTT.